This TCR beta chain is drawn from a study of T cell responses to AZD1222 COVID-19 vaccine. Germline CDR1 and CDR2: SNHLY and FYNNEI. The CDR3 consists of 16 residues. The V and J ends lost 4 bases and 1 base, in that order; junction bases with no gene match: 4. Measured with immunoSEQ multiplex PCR; TCRdb has only the in-frame clones, and not every one. The data show roughly 140,000 clones, roughly 88% seen once. Study results and caveats: Possibly, clonal diversity was underestimated; donors were largely white British and included more females.

Comments on this clone: The antigen remains unidentified.

Sample: peripheral blood, taken 28 days after the second AZD1222 dose. The source is an adult who received the AZD1222 COVID-19 vaccine. The chain recombines TRBV2 with TRBJ2-2; 9 bases map to TRBD1. CDR3 protein: CASSATGGQNTGELFF. The CDR3 DNA is TGTGCCAGCAGTGCGACAGGGGGTCAGAACACCGGGGAGCTGTTTTTT.